Below, 25 T cell receptor beta chains from the same sample are listed, as sequenced in a study of human T cells and chemical hapten exposure. TCRdb ran MiXCR on the RACE reads and lists one entry per CDR3 protein. This table has 85,000 to 100,000 distinct CDR3 sequences, 11% appearing once. Time point in this sample: pre-sensitization, week 0. The treatment is: therapeutic diphenylcyclopropenone sensitization with weekly scalp DPC. The sample was whole blood, taken in connection with sensitization to the hapten diphenylcyclopropenone (DPC). The receptors shown here come from a woman in her fifties or sixties with alopecia areata. Some clones in this sample may be carry-over from other donors' samples.

This clonotype has more than one count but fewer than ten. The chain couples TRBV25-1 to TRBJ1-1, with 7 positions matching TRBD1. V was clipped by 5 bases and J by 5 bases; unmatched bases: 8. The CDR3 spans 14 residues. Germline V CDR1 and CDR2: MGHDK, SYGVNS. Here the CDR3 DNA reads TGTGCCAGCAGTACCTCGACAGGGATGACTGAAGCTTTCTTT. This sequence encodes CASSTSTGMTEAFF. The complete variable domain, with remaining parts taken from reference TRBV25-1 and TRBJ1-1, reads EADIYQTPRYLVIGTGKKITLECSQTMGHDKMYWYQQDPGMELHLIHYSYGVNSTEKGDLSSESTVSRIRTEHFPLTLESARPSHTSQYLCASSTSTGMTEAFFGQGTRLTVV.

In this sample, this clonotype turned up a few times. The chain joins TRBV7-6 to TRBJ2-1, with 8 bases that match TRBD2. The ends lost 5 bases at V and 2 bases at J; junction bases unmatched: 5. The CDR3 runs 15 residues. The V gene's germline CDR1 is SGHVS and CDR2 FNYEAQ. CDR3: CASSKAGEPYNEQFF. Here the CDR3 DNA reads TGTGCCAGCAGCAAAGCGGGAGAACCCTACAATGAGCAGTTCTTC.

At least ten counts were recorded for this clonotype. The chain carries TRBV24-1 and TRBJ2-5, with 7 bases aligning to TRBD1. V was clipped by 2 bases and J by 2 bases; unmatched bases: 1. This CDR3 comprises 14 residues. Germline V gene lookup returns CDR1 KGHDR and CDR2 SFDVKD. The chain's CDR3 is CATSDSGQQETQYF. CDR3 nucleotide sequence: TGTGCCACCAGTGATTCGGGACAGCAAGAGACCCAGTACTTC.

The chain carries TRBV6-5 and TRBJ1-2; tentatively, D is TRBD1 (5 bases). Germline CDR1 reads MNHEY; CDR2 reads SVGAGI. V was clipped by 5 bases and J by 7 bases, with 14 bases between them. There are 13 residues in the CDR3. The CDR3 here is CASSLHQGSGYTF. The CDR3 nucleotides read TGTGCCAGCAGTCTCCATCAGGGATCTGGCTACACCTTC.

The V gene is TRBV3-1, the J gene TRBJ2-7; D not certain. With 4 bases removed from V and 4 bases from J, the gap between germline ends came to 8 bases. The CDR3 runs to 12 residues. Germline V gives CDR1 LGHDT, CDR2 YNNKEL (reference sequence). The CDR3 sequence is CASSPQTYEQYF. Written as DNA, the CDR3 is TGTGCCAGCAGCCCCCAGACTTACGAGCAGTACTTC.

The chain employs TRBV6-5 and TRBJ2-2; a weak D match, TRBD1 (5 bases). The CDR3 is made up of 14 amino acids. Trimming shortened V by 5 bases and J by 1 base, and 8 bases separated the two germline ends. CDR1 and CDR2 from the germline V gene are MNHEY and SVGAGI. In nucleotides, the CDR3 is TGTGCCAGCAGTCGACAGAGGAACACCGGGGAGCTGTTTTTT. Its translation is CASSRQRNTGELFF.

This clonotype was seen only once. A much larger clone differs from this one at a single base, so this may be a read error. The chain couples TRBV18 to TRBJ2-7; possible D gene TRBD1, 5 bases. The CDR3 loop spans 15 amino acids. V lost 0 bases to trimming and J lost 5 bases, with 14 bases between them. Germline V gene lookup returns CDR1 KGHSH and CDR2 LQKENI. The CDR3 DNA reads TGTGCCAGCTCACCACCTTCTCAGGGATCCCACGAGCAGTACTTC. Translation gives CASSPPSQGSHEQYF.

This clonotype was found many times. CDR3 residues: CSATTDRGATEAFF. CDR3 in DNA: TGCAGTGCTACTACGGACAGGGGGGCCACTGAAGCTTTCTTT. The V call is TRBV20-1, the J call TRBJ1-1, with 10 bases that match TRBD1. V lost 4 bases, J lost 4 bases, and 6 bases stayed unmatched. CDR3 size: 14 residues. Germline CDR1 reads DFQATT; CDR2 reads SNEGSKA (reference sequence).

The gene calls are TRBV7-8 and TRBJ2-1; TRBD2 is a possible D gene (5 bases). V lost 7 bases and J lost 6, with 13 bases in between. The germline gives CDR1 SGHVS, CDR2 FQNEAQ. The CDR3 spans 13 residues. The CDR3 loop is CASTTLEGNEQFF. The DNA for the CDR3 is TGTGCCAGCACCACTCTCGAGGGCAATGAGCAGTTCTTC.

This clonotype occurred many times. V and J are TRBV6-5 and TRBJ1-1; possibly TRBD1 for D (5 bases). Germline lookup yields CDR1 MNHEY and CDR2 SVGAGI. The CDR3 is made up of 14 amino acids. V shed 4 bases and J shed 3 bases, with 12 bases lying between them. CDR3 DNA: TGTGCCAGCAGTTTCGGACATCCCCACACTGAAGCTTTCTTT. It yields the protein CASSFGHPHTEAFF.

This rearrangement joins TRBV20-1 to TRBJ1-1, with a weak D call TRBD1 (5 bases). CDR1 DFQATT and CDR2 SNEGSKA come from the germline V gene (reference sequence). The CDR3 loop spans 14 amino acids. The V end lost 5 bases, the J end lost 4 bases, and 17 bases lay between the germline ends. The CDR3 region is CSAPDRRRGTEAFF. CDR3 bases: TGCAGTGCTCCCGACAGACGAAGGGGCACTGAAGCTTTCTTT.

The chain employs TRBV11-2 and TRBJ2-1; possibly TRBD1 for D (6 bases). The CDR3 spans 14 residues. Trimming shortened V by 4 bases and J by 7 bases, and 14 bases separated the two germline ends. Germline loops: CDR1 SGHAT, CDR2 FQNNGV. The CDR3 sequence: CASSSSQGRNEQFF. CDR3 sequence (DNA): TGTGCCAGCAGCTCCTCTCAGGGGCGGAATGAGCAGTTCTTC.

This clonotype was found a few times. The CDR3 sequence is CASSLTGGSTDTQYF. The CDR3, as DNA: TGTGCCAGCAGCTTAACCGGGGGAAGCACAGATACGCAGTATTTT. This chain uses TRBV7-9 with TRBJ2-3, with TRBD2 as a possible D gene (6 bases). Germline loops: CDR1 SEHNR, CDR2 FQNEAQ (reference sequence). The CDR3 consists of 15 residues. Trimming removed 2 bases at V and 0 bases at J, with 9 bases between.

The chain employs TRBV12-3 or TRBV12-4 and TRBJ1-3; D is possibly TRBD1 (5 bases). The CDR3 totals 14 residues. Deletions cut 6 bases from V and 4 bases from J, with 13 bases between. DNA for the CDR3: TGTGCCAGCAGACCGACAGTGGAAGGAAACACCATATATTTT. Translating gives CASRPTVEGNTIYF.

The sample holds one count of this clonotype. A much larger clone lies a single base off, so this may be a read error. The chain combines TRBV11-1 with TRBJ2-7; TRBD1 aligns across 9 bases. The germline CDR1 and CDR2 sequences are SGHAT and FQDESV (reference sequence). This CDR3 is built from 14 residues. The CDR3 loop is CTSSPTGGSYEQYF. The CDR3 DNA reads TGTACCAGCAGCCCGACAGGGGGCTCCTACGAGCAGTACTTC.

This clonotype showed up just a few times. The chain combines TRBV12-3 or TRBV12-4 with TRBJ2-7; 9 bases are shared with TRBD1. V was clipped by 7 bases and J by 3 bases; unmatched bases: 4. CDR3 length: 13 amino acids. The CDR3 DNA follows: TGTGCCAGCACCCCGGACAGGGGCTACGAGCAGTACTTC. This sequence encodes CASTPDRGYEQYF.

This chain connects TRBV5-4 to TRBJ1-1; D is undetermined. CDR1 is SGHNT, CDR2 YYREEE, per germline (reference sequence). V was shortened by 4 bases and J by 6 bases, with 10 bases between the two germline ends. CDR3 length: 12 amino acids. The CDR3 sequence is CASSPLGAEAFF. For the CDR3, the DNA is TGTGCCAGCAGCCCGCTCGGGGCTGAAGCTTTCTTT.

This clonotype was observed at least ten times. The chain combines TRBV19 with TRBJ2-3; D possibly corresponds to TRBD1 (6 bases). The germline V and J ends were trimmed by 6 bases and 6 bases, with 13 bases remaining between them. Germline CDR1 is LNHDA and CDR2 is SQIVND (reference sequence). The CDR3 loop spans 13 amino acids. CDR3 loop: CASSHRVGDTQYF. CDR3 bases: TGTGCCAGTAGCCACAGGGTAGGGGATACGCAGTATTTT.

This clonotype was seen many times. This sequence joins TRBV5-4 and TRBJ2-1, with 8 bases fitting TRBD2. Germline V CDR1 and CDR2: SGHNT, YYREEE (reference sequence). This CDR3 contains 14 residues. Trimming took 5 bases from V and 2 from J; bases not matched to a gene: 3. The chain's CDR3 is CASRSGGAYNEQFF. The CDR3, as DNA: TGTGCCAGCAGGAGCGGGGGCGCCTACAATGAGCAGTTCTTC.

In this sample, this clonotype turned up a few times. CDR3 protein: CASSQGGPEKLFF. The CDR3 DNA follows: TGTGCCAGCAGCCAGGGAGGTCCCGAAAAACTGTTTTTT. The rearrangement links TRBV12-3 or TRBV12-4 to TRBJ1-4; D is perhaps TRBD1 (5 bases). The V end was cut by 6 bases, the J end by 8 bases, with 13 bases between. The CDR3 is 13 amino acids.

This clonotype has a count of ten or more. The genes are TRBV6-5 and TRBJ1-3; D remains unclear. This CDR3 region has 12 residues. V was shortened by 5 bases and J by 4 bases, with 6 bases between the two germline ends. Germline V CDR1 and CDR2: MNHEY, SVGAGI. The CDR3 DNA reads TGTGCCAGCAGTCAACACGGAAACACCATATATTTT. It encodes CASSQHGNTIYF.

This clonotype was detected ten times or more. The J gene is TRBJ1-5, the V gene TRBV19; a weak D match, TRBD1 (5 bases). This CDR3 is built from 18 residues. The V gene's germline CDR1 is LNHDA and CDR2 SQIVND (reference sequence). V lost 3 bases to trimming and J lost 2 bases, with 20 bases between them. The CDR3 bases are TGTGCCAGTAGTATCCTAGAGGGAAGGGGTGGCGGCAATCAGCCCCAGCATTTT. This sequence encodes CASSILEGRGGGNQPQHF.

This clonotype appeared many times. The rearrangement uses TRBV10-3 and TRBJ2-5; a possible D gene is TRBD1 (6 bases). Trimming removed 6 bases at V and 0 bases at J, with 8 bases between. The CDR3 consists of 13 residues. Per germline, CDR1 ENHRY and CDR2 SYGVKD. The CDR3 bases are TGTGCCATCAGGGGACAAAACCAAGAGACCCAGTACTTC. It encodes CAIRGQNQETQYF.

The chain joins TRBV7-8 to TRBJ2-1, with TRBD1 matching 8 bases. Germline loops: CDR1 SGHVS, CDR2 FQNEAQ. V lost 6 bases, J lost 8 bases, and 12 bases stayed unmatched. CDR3 length: 15 residues. CDR3 region: CASSSRQGMYDEQFF. The CDR3 nucleotides read TGTGCCAGCAGTTCGAGACAGGGGATGTACGATGAGCAGTTCTTC. Variable domain in full (rest from reference TRBV7-8 and TRBJ2-1): GAGVSQSPRYKVAKRGQDVALRCDPISGHVSLFWYQQALGQGPEFLTYFQNEAQLDKSGLPSDRFFAERPEGSVSTLKIQRTQQEDSAVYLCASSSRQGMYDEQFFGPGTRLTVL.

The V call is TRBV3-1, the J call TRBJ2-7, with TRBD1 matching 8 bases. Per germline, CDR1 LGHDT and CDR2 YNNKEL (reference sequence). The CDR3 loop spans 15 amino acids. V was pared by 4 bases and J by 8 bases, with 13 bases of the junction left unmatched. The CDR3 DNA sequence: TGTGCCAGCAGCCCGACGGGACAGGTTGACCTCAAGCAGTACTTC. Protein sequence: CASSPTGQVDLKQYF.